These 22 T cell receptor beta chains came from one sample sequenced in a study of patients and donors after allogeneic stem cell transplantation. Each CDR3 protein is one row after TCRdb ran MiXCR on the RT-PCR reads. The table has some 230,000 distinct CDR3 sequences, over 12% seen once. The sequencing input was blood, either unsorted or a sorted T cell fraction (not recorded which). The receptors shown here come from a human donor who was either an allogeneic HSCT recipient or a stem cell or donor lymphocyte infusion donor (not recorded which). It is not recorded whose cells these are; they may come from a transplant donor.

At least ten counts were recorded for this clonotype. The chain combines TRBV5-6 with TRBJ2-7; 9 bases fit TRBD1. Germline V CDR1 and CDR2: SGHDT, YYEEEE. Trimming cost V 0 bases and J 3 bases; bases outside gene matches: 1. This CDR3 is 14 amino acids long. The CDR3 sequence: CASSLGQGVYEQYF. The CDR3 DNA reads as TGTGCCAGCAGCTTGGGACAGGGGGTCTACGAGCAGTACTTC.

This rearrangement joins TRBV28 to TRBJ1-1, with D uncertain. The CDR3 has 14 amino acids. Germline V gives CDR1 MDHEN, CDR2 SYDVKM. Trimming removed 1 base from V and 11 bases from J, with 17 bases in between. The CDR3 DNA is TGTGCCAGCAGTTTATCCGGCTCGGGCCTCGAGGCTTTCTTT. Its translation is CASSLSGSGLEAFF.

V usage is TRBV6-1 and J usage is TRBJ2-7, with 8 bases that match TRBD2. The V and J ends lost 6 bases and 6 bases, in that order; junction bases with no gene match: 10. The length of the CDR3 is 14 residues. Germline-derived CDR1 and CDR2 are MNHNS and SASEGT. This chain's CDR3 is CASRAGASRGEQYF. Written as DNA, the CDR3 is TGTGCCAGCAGAGCGGGGGCCTCACGGGGCGAGCAGTACTTC.

This clonotype was seen only a few times. The chain links TRBV20-1 to TRBJ2-1; 8 bases are shared with TRBD2. The junction had 13 bases not matched to a gene; V was cut back by 6 bases and J by 3 bases. Germline values: CDR1 DFQATT, CDR2 SNEGSKA (reference sequence). CDR3 length: 16 amino acids. The CDR3: CSAPHGGRTFYNEQFF. Written as DNA, the CDR3 is TGCAGTGCACCCCATGGCGGGAGGACTTTCTACAATGAGCAGTTCTTC.

The chain links TRBV28 to TRBJ2-7; 7 bases match TRBD2. V was clipped by 8 bases and J by 3 bases; unmatched bases: 10. This CDR3 region has 14 residues. Germline values: CDR1 MDHEN, CDR2 SYDVKM. The CDR3 DNA reads TGTGCCAGCGGCTTAGCGGGTAAGAGCTACGAGCAGTACTTC. It encodes CASGLAGKSYEQYF.

V is TRBV19 and J is TRBJ2-1; 10 bases match TRBD1. After removal of 0 bases from V and 7 bases from J, the junction contained 9 bases not matched to a gene. Germline-derived CDR1 and CDR2 are LNHDA and SQIVND (reference sequence). The CDR3 runs 17 residues. CDR3: CASSIEAGTGVWNEQFF. DNA for the CDR3: TGTGCCAGTAGTATAGAGGCCGGGACAGGGGTTTGGAATGAGCAGTTCTTC.

The V call is TRBV7-6, the J call TRBJ1-5, with a possible D match to TRBD1 (6 bases). The germline gives CDR1 SGHVS, CDR2 FNYEAQ. The CDR3 runs 13 residues. V gave up 4 bases and J gave up 4 bases, with 8 bases separating them. DNA for the CDR3: TGTGCCAGCAGCTGGGGACAAAATCAGCCCCAGCATTTT. Translated: CASSWGQNQPQHF.

The table lists this clonotype with a few counts. The genes are TRBV19 and TRBJ1-6; tentative D call: TRBD1 (5 bases). Trimming took 5 bases from V and 7 from J, leaving 18 bases between them. The CDR3 contains 16 residues. CDR1 is LNHDA and CDR2 is SQIVND in the germline V gene (reference sequence). CDR3 loop: CASSSSLGRKNSPLHF. CDR3 nucleotide sequence: TGTGCCAGTAGTTCGAGCTTGGGACGGAAGAATTCACCCCTCCACTTT. Filled out from reference TRBV19 and TRBJ1-6, the complete variable domain reads DGGITQSPKYLFRKEGQNVTLSCEQNLNHDAMYWYRQDPGQGLRLIYYSQIVNDFQKGDIAEGYSVSREKKESFPLTVTSAQKNPTAFYLCASSSSLGRKNSPLHFGNGTRLTVT.

This chain joins TRBV2 and TRBJ2-1; TRBD2 matches 7 bases. The junction had 3 bases not matched to a gene; V was cut back by 3 bases and J by 7 bases. Germline lookup yields CDR1 SNHLY and CDR2 FYNNEI. The CDR3 is 13 amino acids. This CDR3 is CASSERGMNEQFF. The CDR3 coding sequence is TGTGCCAGCAGTGAGCGGGGGATGAATGAGCAGTTCTTC.

The table lists this clonotype with a few counts. V usage is TRBV20-1 and J usage is TRBJ2-7, with D possibly being TRBD2 (6 bases). The CDR3 is 14 amino acids. V lost 3 bases and J lost 3, with 15 bases in between. The germline V gene has CDR1 DFQATT and CDR2 SNEGSKA (reference sequence). DNA for the CDR3: TGCAGTGCTAGTTCCCTTCCGCGGGACTACGAGCAGTACTTC. It translates to CSASSLPRDYEQYF.

This clonotype has more than one count but fewer than ten. The rearrangement uses TRBV6-2 or TRBV6-3 and TRBJ2-3; tentatively, D is TRBD1 or TRBD2 (5 bases each). The CDR3 has 13 residues. Germline V gene data show CDR1 as MNHEY and CDR2 as SVGEGT. V dropped 6 bases and J dropped 5 bases, with 12 bases sitting between them. DNA of the CDR3: TGTGCCAGCAGACCGCATGGGGGAGATACGCAGTATTTT. Translated: CASRPHGGDTQYF.

This chain links TRBV5-1 with TRBJ2-5; 11 bases agree with TRBD2. CDR1 and CDR2 (germline): SGHRS, YFSETQ. The CDR3 spans 15 residues. The trim removed 1 base at V and 5 bases at J, leaving 4 bases unmatched. The CDR3 bases are TGCGCCAGCAGCTTGACTAGCGGGAGCTTTGAGACCCAGTACTTC. It yields the protein CASSLTSGSFETQYF. Looking up the rest from reference TRBV5-1 and TRBJ2-5 gives the full variable domain: KAGVTQTPRYLIKTRGQQVTLSCSPISGHRSVSWYQQTPGQGLQFLFEYFSETQRNKGNFPGRFSGRQFSNSRSEMNVSTLELGDSALYLCASSLTSGSFETQYFGPGTRLLVL.

A few counts support this clonotype. The chain has TRBV18 and TRBJ2-2; D possibly uses TRBD1 or TRBD2 (5 bases each). CDR3 length equals 17 residues. From germline, CDR1 is KGHSH and CDR2 LQKENI. V was trimmed by 3 bases and J by 0 bases, leaving 14 bases between them. The CDR3 coding sequence is TGTGCCAGCTCACCCTCCGCACCGGGGCCGAACACCGGGGAGCTGTTTTTT. Protein product: CASSPSAPGPNTGELFF.

The chain employs TRBV2 and TRBJ2-5; the D is unclear. Germline V gives CDR1 SNHLY, CDR2 FYNNEI. Trimming removed 6 bases at V and 1 base at J, with 15 bases between. The CDR3 spans 15 residues. As DNA, the CDR3 is TGTGCCAGCAGCCCCCCGGTGGTGCCCCAAGAGACCCAGTACTTC. This translates into CASSPPVVPQETQYF.

The chain is built from TRBV3-1 and TRBJ1-1; tentatively, D is TRBD1 (5 bases). V lost 6 bases and J lost 2, with 16 bases in between. Germline CDR1 reads LGHDT; CDR2 reads YNNKEL (reference sequence). This CDR3 spans 15 amino acids. The CDR3 is CASSHKRGGNTEAFF. DNA for the CDR3: TGTGCCAGCAGTCATAAACGCGGGGGAAACACTGAAGCTTTCTTT.

In this sample, this clonotype turned up a few times. The V and J genes are TRBV12-3 or TRBV12-4 and TRBJ1-6, with D possibly being TRBD1 (6 bases). The V and J ends lost 2 bases and 9 bases respectively, with 8 bases between them. The CDR3 runs to 13 residues. DNA of the CDR3: TGTGCCAGCAGTTTAAGACAGGCTTCACCCCTCCACTTT. This sequence encodes CASSLRQASPLHF.

The rearrangement joins TRBV7-9 to TRBJ1-1; possibly TRBD1 for D (6 bases). Trimming left V 3 bases short and J 12 bases short, with 23 bases between. Germline CDR1 SEHNR, CDR2 FQNEAQ (reference sequence). This CDR3 spans 15 amino acids. As DNA, the CDR3 is TGTGCCAGCAGCTTCTTTCAAGGACAGCTTGTGCTCCCTTTCTTT. Amino acid sequence: CASSFFQGQLVLPFF.

The V and J genes are TRBV7-2 and TRBJ2-1; a weak D match, TRBD1 (6 bases). Per the germline V gene, CDR1 is SGHTA and CDR2 is FQGNSA. The V end lost 0 bases, the J end lost 8 bases, and 11 bases lay between the germline ends. The CDR3 has 14 amino acids. CDR3 loop: CASSLASRGHEQFF. The CDR3 DNA is TGTGCCAGCAGCTTAGCGTCCAGGGGACATGAGCAGTTCTTC.

This clonotype was seen just once. The germline gene is not matched at one end of the junction; a read error may be the cause. This chain joins TRBV5-1 and TRBJ1-1; 9 positions match TRBD1. The CDR3 is 14 residues long. CDR1 and CDR2 from the germline V gene are SGHRS and YFSETQ. CDR3 sequence reads: CARSLDRGNTEAFF. CDR3 coding DNA: TGCGCCAGGAGCTTGGACAGGGGGAACACTGAAGCTTTCTTT.

The rearrangement links TRBV25-1 to TRBJ1-1; 7 nucleotides agree with TRBD1. Germline CDR1 reads MGHDK; CDR2 reads SYGVNS. The V gene end was trimmed by 10 bases and the J gene end by 7 bases; junction bases not matched to a gene: 15. The length of the CDR3 is 14 residues. DNA of the CDR3: TGTGCCACTGCCTCACCGGGACAGCCGGATGAAGCTTTCTTT. Encoded protein: CATASPGQPDEAFF.

This clonotype was counted only a few times. The chain is built from TRBV4-1 and TRBJ1-4; D may be TRBD1 (5 bases). The V gene lost 0 bases and the J gene lost 5 bases, with 13 bases spanning the gap. CDR3 size: 16 residues. The germline gives CDR1 MGHRA, CDR2 YSYEKL. In DNA form, the CDR3 reads TGCGCCAGCAGCCAAGATGGCGGAGGGGCCAATGAAAAACTGTTTTTT. Protein sequence: CASSQDGGGANEKLFF.

This clonotype was found many times. This rearrangement joins TRBV4-1 to TRBJ2-7, with 7 positions matching TRBD2. CDR1 MGHRA and CDR2 YSYEKL come from the germline V gene. Trimming at V came to 2 bases and at J to 0 bases, leaving 10 bases not matched to a gene. CDR3 size: 17 residues. In DNA, the CDR3 is TGCGCCAGCAGCCAAAGTCCTAGCGGCCTGAGCTCCTACGAGCAGTACTTC. Translation gives CASSQSPSGLSSYEQYF.